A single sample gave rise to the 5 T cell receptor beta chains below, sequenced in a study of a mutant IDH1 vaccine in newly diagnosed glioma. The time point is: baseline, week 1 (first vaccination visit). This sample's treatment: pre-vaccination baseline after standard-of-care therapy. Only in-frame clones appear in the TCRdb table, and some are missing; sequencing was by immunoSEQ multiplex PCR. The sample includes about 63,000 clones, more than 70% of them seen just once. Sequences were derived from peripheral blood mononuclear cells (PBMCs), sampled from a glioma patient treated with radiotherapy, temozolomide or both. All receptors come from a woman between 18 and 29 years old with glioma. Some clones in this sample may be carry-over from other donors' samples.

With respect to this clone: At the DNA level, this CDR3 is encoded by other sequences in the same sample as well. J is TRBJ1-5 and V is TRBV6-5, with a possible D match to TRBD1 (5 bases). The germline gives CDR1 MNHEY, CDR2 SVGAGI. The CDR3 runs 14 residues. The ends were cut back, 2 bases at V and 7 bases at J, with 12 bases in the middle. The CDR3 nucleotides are TGTGCCAGCAGTTACGGGCGGGGGGGGCAGCCCCAGCATTTT. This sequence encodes CASSYGRGGQPQHF.

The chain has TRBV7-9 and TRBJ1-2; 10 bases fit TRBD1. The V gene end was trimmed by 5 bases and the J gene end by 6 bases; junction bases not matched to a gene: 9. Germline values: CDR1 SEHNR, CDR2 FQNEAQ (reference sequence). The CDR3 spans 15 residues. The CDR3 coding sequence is TGTGCCAGCAGCCTGGGGGTCGGGACAGGGGATGGCTACACCTTC. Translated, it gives CASSLGVGTGDGYTF.

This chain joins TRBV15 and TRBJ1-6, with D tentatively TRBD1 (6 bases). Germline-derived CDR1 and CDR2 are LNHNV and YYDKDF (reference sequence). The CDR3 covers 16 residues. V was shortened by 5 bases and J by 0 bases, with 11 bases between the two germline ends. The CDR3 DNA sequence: TGTGCCACCAGCTCAGGGGTGAGCTCCTATAATTCACCCCTCCACTTT. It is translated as CATSSGVSSYNSPLHF.

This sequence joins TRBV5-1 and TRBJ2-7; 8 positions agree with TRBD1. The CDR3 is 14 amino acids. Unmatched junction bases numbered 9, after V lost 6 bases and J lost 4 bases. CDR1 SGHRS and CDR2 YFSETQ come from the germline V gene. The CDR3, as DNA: TGCGCCAGCACCCCTGACAGGGGCAAATACGAGCAGTACTTC. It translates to CASTPDRGKYEQYF.

The chain's CDR3 is CASSPGTARGEQYF. CDR3 DNA: TGTGCCAGCAGCCCTGGTACCGCCCGGGGCGAGCAGTACTTC. This chain links TRBV6-5 with TRBJ2-7; maybe TRBD2 (5 bases). Trimming removed 6 bases from V and 6 bases from J, with 18 bases in between. Germline V gene data show CDR1 as MNHEY and CDR2 as SVGAGI. This CDR3 has 14 residues.